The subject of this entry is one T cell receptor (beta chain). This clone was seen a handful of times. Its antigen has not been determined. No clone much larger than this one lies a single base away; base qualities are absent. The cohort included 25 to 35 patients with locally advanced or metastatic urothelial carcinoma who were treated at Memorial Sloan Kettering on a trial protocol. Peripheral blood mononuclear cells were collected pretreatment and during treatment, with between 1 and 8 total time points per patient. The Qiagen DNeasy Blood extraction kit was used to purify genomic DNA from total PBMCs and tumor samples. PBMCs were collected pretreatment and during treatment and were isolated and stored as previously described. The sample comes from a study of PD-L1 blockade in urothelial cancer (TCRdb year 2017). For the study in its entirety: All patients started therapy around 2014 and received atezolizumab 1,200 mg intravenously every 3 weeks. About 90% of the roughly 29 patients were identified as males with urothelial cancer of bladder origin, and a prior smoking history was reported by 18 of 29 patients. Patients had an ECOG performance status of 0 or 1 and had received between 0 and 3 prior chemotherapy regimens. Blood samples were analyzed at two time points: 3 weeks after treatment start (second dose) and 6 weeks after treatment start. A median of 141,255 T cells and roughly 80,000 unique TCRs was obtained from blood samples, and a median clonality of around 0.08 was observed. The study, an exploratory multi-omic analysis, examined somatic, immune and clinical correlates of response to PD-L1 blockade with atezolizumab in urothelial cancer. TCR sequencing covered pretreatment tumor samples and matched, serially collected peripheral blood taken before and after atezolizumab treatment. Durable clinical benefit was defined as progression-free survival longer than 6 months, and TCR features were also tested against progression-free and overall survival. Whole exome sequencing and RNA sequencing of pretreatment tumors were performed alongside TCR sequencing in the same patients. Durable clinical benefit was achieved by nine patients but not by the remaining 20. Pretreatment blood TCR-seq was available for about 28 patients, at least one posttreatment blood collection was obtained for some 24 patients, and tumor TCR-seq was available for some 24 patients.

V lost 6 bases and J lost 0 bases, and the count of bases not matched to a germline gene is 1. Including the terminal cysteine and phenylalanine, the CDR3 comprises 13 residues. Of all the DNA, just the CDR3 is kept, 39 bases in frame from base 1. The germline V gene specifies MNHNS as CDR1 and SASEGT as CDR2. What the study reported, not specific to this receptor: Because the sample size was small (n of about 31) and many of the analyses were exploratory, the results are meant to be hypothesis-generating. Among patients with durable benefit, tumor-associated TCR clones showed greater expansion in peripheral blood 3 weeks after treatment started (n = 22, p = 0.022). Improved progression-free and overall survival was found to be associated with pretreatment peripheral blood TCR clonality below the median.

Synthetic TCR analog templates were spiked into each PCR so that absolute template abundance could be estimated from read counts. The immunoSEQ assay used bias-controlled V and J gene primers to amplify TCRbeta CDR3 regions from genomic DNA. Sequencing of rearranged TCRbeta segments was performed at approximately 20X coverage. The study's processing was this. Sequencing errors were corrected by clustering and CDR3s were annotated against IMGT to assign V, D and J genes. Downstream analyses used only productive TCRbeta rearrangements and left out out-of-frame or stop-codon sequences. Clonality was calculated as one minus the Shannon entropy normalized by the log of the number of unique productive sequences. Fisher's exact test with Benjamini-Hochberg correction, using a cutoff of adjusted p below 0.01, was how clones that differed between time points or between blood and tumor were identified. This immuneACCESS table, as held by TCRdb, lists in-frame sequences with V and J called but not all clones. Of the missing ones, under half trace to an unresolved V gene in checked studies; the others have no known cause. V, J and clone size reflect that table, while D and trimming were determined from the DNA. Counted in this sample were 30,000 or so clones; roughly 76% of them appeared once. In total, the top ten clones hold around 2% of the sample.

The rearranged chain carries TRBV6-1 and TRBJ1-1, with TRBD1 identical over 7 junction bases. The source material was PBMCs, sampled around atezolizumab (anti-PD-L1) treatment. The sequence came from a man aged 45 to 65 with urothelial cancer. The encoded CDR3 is CASRTGMNTEAFF. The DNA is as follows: TGTGCCAGCAGGACAGGGATGAACACTGAAGCTTTCTTT.